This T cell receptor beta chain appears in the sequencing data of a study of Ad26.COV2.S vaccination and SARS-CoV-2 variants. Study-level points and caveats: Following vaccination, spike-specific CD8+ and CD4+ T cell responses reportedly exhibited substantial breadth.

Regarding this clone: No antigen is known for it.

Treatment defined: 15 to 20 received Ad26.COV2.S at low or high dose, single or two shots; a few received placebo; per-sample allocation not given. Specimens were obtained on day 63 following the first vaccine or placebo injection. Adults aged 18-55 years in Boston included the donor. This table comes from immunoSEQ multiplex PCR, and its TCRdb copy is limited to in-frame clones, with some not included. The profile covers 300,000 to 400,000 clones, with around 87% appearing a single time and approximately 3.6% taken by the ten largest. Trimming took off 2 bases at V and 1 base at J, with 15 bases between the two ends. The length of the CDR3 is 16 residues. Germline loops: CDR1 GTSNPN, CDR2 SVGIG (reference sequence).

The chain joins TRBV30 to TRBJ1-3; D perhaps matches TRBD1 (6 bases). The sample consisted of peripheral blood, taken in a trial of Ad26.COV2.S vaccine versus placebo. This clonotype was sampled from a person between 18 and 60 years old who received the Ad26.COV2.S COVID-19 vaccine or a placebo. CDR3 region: CAWSNGRDISGNTIYF. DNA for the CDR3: TGTGCCTGGAGTAACGGTAGGGACATATCTGGAAACACCATATATTTT.